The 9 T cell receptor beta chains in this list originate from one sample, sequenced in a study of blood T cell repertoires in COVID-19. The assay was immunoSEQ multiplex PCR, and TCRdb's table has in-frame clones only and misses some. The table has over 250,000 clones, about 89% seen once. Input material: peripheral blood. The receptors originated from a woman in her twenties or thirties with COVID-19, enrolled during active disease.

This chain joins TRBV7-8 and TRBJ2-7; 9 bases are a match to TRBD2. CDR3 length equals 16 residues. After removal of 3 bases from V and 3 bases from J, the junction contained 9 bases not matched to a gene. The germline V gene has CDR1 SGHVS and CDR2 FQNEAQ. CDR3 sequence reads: CASSFIRAGGSYEQYF. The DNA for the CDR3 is TGTGCCAGCAGCTTTATACGAGCGGGAGGAAGCTACGAGCAGTACTTC.

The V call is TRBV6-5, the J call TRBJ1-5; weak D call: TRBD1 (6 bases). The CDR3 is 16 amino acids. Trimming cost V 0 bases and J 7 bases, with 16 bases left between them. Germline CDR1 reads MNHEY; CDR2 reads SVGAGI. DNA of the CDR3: TGTGCCAGCAGTTACTCGAACCCCAGGGGTGGCCAGCCCCAGCATTTT. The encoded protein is CASSYSNPRGGQPQHF.

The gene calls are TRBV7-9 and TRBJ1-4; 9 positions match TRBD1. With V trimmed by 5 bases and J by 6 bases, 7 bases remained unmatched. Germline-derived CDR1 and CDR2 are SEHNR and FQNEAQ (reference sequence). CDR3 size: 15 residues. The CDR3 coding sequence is TGTGCCAGCAGCCCTCCACAGGGGGCGGATGAAAAACTGTTTTTT. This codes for CASSPPQGADEKLFF.

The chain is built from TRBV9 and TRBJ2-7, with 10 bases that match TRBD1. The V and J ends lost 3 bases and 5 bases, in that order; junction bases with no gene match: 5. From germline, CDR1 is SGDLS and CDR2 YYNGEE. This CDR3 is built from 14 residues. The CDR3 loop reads CASSAGQGLHEQYF. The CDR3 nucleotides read TGTGCCAGCAGCGCGGGACAGGGGCTCCACGAGCAGTACTTC.

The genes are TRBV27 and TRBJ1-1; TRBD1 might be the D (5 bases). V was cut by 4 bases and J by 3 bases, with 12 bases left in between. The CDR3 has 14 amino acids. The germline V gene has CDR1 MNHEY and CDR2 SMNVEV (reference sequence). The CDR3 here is CASSYQGIYTEAFF. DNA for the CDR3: TGTGCCAGCAGTTATCAGGGCATTTACACTGAAGCTTTCTTT.

The CDR3 protein is CASSQRGGNTEAFF. The CDR3 nucleotides are TGCGCCAGCAGCCAAAGAGGGGGAAACACTGAAGCTTTCTTT. The V gene is TRBV4-1, the J gene TRBJ1-1; D is possibly TRBD1 (6 bases). CDR3 length: 14 amino acids. Trimming took 2 bases from V and 2 from J, leaving 9 bases between them. Germline V lookup: CDR1 MGHRA, CDR2 YSYEKL.

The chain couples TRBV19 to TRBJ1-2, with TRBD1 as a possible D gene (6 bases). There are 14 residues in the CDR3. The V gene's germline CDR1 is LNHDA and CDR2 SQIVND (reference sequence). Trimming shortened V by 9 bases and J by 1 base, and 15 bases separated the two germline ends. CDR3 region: CASHDRNHNYGYTF. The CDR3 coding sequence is TGTGCCAGCCACGACAGGAACCATAACTATGGCTACACCTTC.

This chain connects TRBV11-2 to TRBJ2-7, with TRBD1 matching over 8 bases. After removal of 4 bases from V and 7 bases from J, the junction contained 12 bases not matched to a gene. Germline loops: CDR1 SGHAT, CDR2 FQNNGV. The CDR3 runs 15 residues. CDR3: CASSSGTGPLGEQYF. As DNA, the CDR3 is TGTGCCAGCAGCTCAGGGACAGGCCCTTTAGGTGAGCAGTACTTC. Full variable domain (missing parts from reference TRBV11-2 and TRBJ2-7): EAGVAQSPRYKIIEKRQSVAFWCNPISGHATLYWYQQILGQGPKLLIQFQNNGVVDDSQLPKDRFSAERLKGVDSTLKIQPAKLEDSAVYLCASSSGTGPLGEQYFGPGTRLTVT.

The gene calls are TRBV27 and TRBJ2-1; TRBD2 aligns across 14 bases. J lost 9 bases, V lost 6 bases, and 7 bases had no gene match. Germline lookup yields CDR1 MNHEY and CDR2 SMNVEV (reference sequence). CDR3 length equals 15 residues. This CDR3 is CASSLGLAGESEQFF. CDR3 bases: TGTGCCAGCAGCCTGGGACTAGCGGGAGAATCTGAGCAGTTCTTC.